The 13 T cell receptor beta chains reported below all come from one sample, sequenced in a study of T cells expressing NK-cell markers. TCRdb reworked the 5' RACE reads into one entry per CDR3 protein, no DNA. Across under 600,000 distinct CDR3 sequences, the top ten clones capture 1.4% of the sample. Sequences were obtained from blood T cells: a sorted CD56 or NKG2C T cell subset, CD4+ or CD8+ T cells, or bulk PBMC T cells (not recorded which). These receptors originate from a woman in her forties or fifties in good health.

The V gene is TRBV28, the J gene TRBJ1-1; the D call from TCRdb, TRBD1, cannot be confirmed without DNA. Germline CDR1 and CDR2: MDHEN and SYDVKM. The CDR3 spans 14 residues. CDR3 region: CASSAGTGNTEAFF. Using reference TRBV28 and TRBJ1-1 for the parts outside the CDR3, the full variable domain is DVKVTQSSRYLVKRTGEKVFLECVQDMDHENMFWYRQDPGLGLRLIYFSYDVKMKEKGDIPEGYSVSREKKERFSLILESASTNQTSMYLCASSAGTGNTEAFFGQGTRLTVV.

The genes are TRBV27 and TRBJ2-1. CDR1 and CDR2 (germline): MNHEY, SMNVEV (reference sequence). CDR3 size: 12 residues. This CDR3 reads CASSLSGREQFF.

This chain uses TRBV5-8 with TRBJ2-7; TCRdb lists TRBD2, though no DNA is available to test this call. The V gene's germline CDR1 is SGHTS and CDR2 YDEGEE. The CDR3 consists of 15 residues. CDR3 region: CASSPSPTGAYEQYF.

The chain recombines TRBV29-1 with TRBJ1-5; no DNA is available, so the TRBD1 call from TCRdb remains unchecked. The V gene's germline CDR1 is SQVTM and CDR2 ANQGSEA. The CDR3 covers 15 residues. The CDR3 region is CSVGEGTGRNQPQHF.

This chain links TRBV29-1 with TRBJ1-1; TCRdb's D call of TRBD1 is untestable without DNA. In germline, CDR1 is SQVTM, CDR2 ANQGSEA. The CDR3 loop spans 14 amino acids. CDR3 sequence: CSVVGDRVGTEAFF.

The CDR3: CAWRFRGRDEQFF. The chain recombines TRBV30 with TRBJ2-1; TCRdb outputs TRBD1, but without DNA this stays unchecked. The CDR3 has 13 residues. Germline CDR1 is GTSNPN and CDR2 is SVGIG (reference sequence).

J is TRBJ1-2 and V is TRBV12-3 or TRBV12-4; TCRdb proposes TRBD1, but this gene call is untestable without DNA. CDR3 length: 16 residues. Here the CDR3 reads CASSLVLLTEAYGYTF.

V and J are TRBV27 and TRBJ2-5; the TCRdb call, TRBD1, lacks DNA for checking. This CDR3 has 14 amino acids. The germline CDR1 and CDR2 sequences are MNHEY and SMNVEV (reference sequence). The CDR3 here is CASSPFQGGETQYF.

CDR3 region: CASSSRSGGHNEQFF. This chain uses TRBV5-1 with TRBJ2-1; as DNA is missing, the TRBD2 call by TCRdb cannot be tested. Germline-derived CDR1 and CDR2 are SGHRS and YFSETQ. CDR3 length: 15 residues.

V usage is TRBV6-2 or TRBV6-3 and J usage is TRBJ2-3; there is no DNA to check the TCRdb D call of TRBD2. In germline, CDR1 is MNHEY, CDR2 SVGEGT. The CDR3 has 15 amino acids. CDR3: CASRVSGSWGDTQYF.

The chain carries TRBV12-3 or TRBV12-4 and TRBJ2-7. This CDR3 spans 14 amino acids. The CDR3 protein is CASSVYGSTYEQYF.

Here the CDR3 reads CASMGLAGLTNIQYF. The chain recombines TRBV6-5 with TRBJ2-4; no DNA is available, so the TRBD2 call from TCRdb remains unchecked. From germline, CDR1 is MNHEY and CDR2 SVGAGI. The CDR3 is made up of 15 amino acids.

The chain links TRBV10-3 to TRBJ1-1. Germline CDR1 is ENHRY and CDR2 is SYGVKD. The CDR3 covers 14 residues. CDR3 amino acids: CAISGTLVRTEAFF.